The 32 T cell receptor beta chains below all came from one sample that was sequenced in a study of STAT5B mutations in CD4+ large granular lymphocyte leukemia. The method was immunoSEQ multiplex PCR; TCRdb's version includes in-frame clones alone and lacks a portion of them. The data show some 3,900 clones, 60% to 85% seen once. Specimen: PBMCs. These receptors all come from a man in his 60s with CD4+ T-cell large granular lymphocyte leukemia.

This clone occurred once. The gene calls are TRBV5-1 and TRBJ2-3, with TRBD1 matching 7 bases. CDR3 length: 14 residues. Germline V lookup: CDR1 SGHRS, CDR2 YFSETQ. V trimming: 0 bases; J trimming: 3 bases; junction bases outside the gene matches: 1. As DNA, the CDR3 is TGCGCCAGCAGCTTGGAGACAGGGACAGATACGCAGTATTTT. As protein: CASSLETGTDTQYF.

Only a few counts were recorded for this clone. The gene calls are TRBV11-2 and TRBJ1-6; D uncertain. V lost 1 base, J lost 9 bases, and 16 bases lay in between. Germline CDR1 SGHAT, CDR2 FQNNGV. The CDR3 sequence is 16 residues long. The CDR3 sequence is CASSLGTRTSLSPLHF. In DNA form, the CDR3 reads TGTGCCAGCAGCTTAGGCACGAGGACTAGCCTTTCACCCCTCCACTTT.

In its sample, this clone was seen a few times. The chain links TRBV10-1 to TRBJ1-1; D ambiguous. Germline values: CDR1 WNHNN, CDR2 SYGVQD (reference sequence). This CDR3 has 15 amino acids. Trimming took 3 bases from V and 1 from J, leaving 12 bases between them. In DNA form, the CDR3 reads TGCGCCAGCAGTGATGGTCGGACGGCGAACACTGAAGCTTTCTTT. This translates into CASSDGRTANTEAFF.

V is TRBV15 and J is TRBJ2-7, with TRBD1 matching over 11 bases. Germline V lookup: CDR1 LNHNV, CDR2 YYDKDF (reference sequence). The CDR3 length is 13 residues. V gave up 9 bases and J gave up 3 bases; unmatched junction bases: 4. The CDR3 reads CATAGTGGYEQYF. Here the CDR3 DNA reads TGTGCCACAGCCGGGACAGGGGGCTACGAGCAGTACTTC.

This rearrangement joins TRBV11-2 to TRBJ2-5, with 8 bases aligning to TRBD2. Trimming cost V 5 bases and J 5 bases; bases outside gene matches: 10. Germline CDR1 SGHAT, CDR2 FQNNGV. CDR3 length: 15 amino acids. CDR3 sequence (DNA): TGTGCCAGCAGCCCAGCTCCCCGCGGGAGGGAGACCCAGTACTTC. Residues: CASSPAPRGRETQYF.

CDR3 amino acids: CASGGGREASEQYF. Here the CDR3 DNA reads TGCGCCAGCGGTGGAGGGCGGGAGGCGAGCGAGCAGTACTTC. V usage is TRBV10-1 and J usage is TRBJ2-7; TRBD2 matches at 8 bases. Trimming at V came to 8 bases and at J to 6 bases, leaving 12 bases not matched to a gene. This CDR3 spans 14 amino acids. CDR1 WNHNN and CDR2 SYGVQD come from the germline V gene (reference sequence).

This clone has a handful of counts. V is TRBV7-8 and J is TRBJ2-7; D ambiguous. CDR3 size: 12 residues. Germline V gives CDR1 SGHVS, CDR2 FQNEAQ. The V end was cut by 3 bases, the J end by 4 bases, with 7 bases between. The chain's CDR3 is CASSFDSYEQYF. The CDR3 DNA follows: TGTGCCAGCAGCTTTGACTCATACGAGCAGTACTTC.

The chain combines TRBV7-8 with TRBJ2-7; D is possibly TRBD1 (6 bases). In germline, CDR1 is SGHVS, CDR2 FQNEAQ. The CDR3 consists of 14 residues. V lost 1 base, J lost 4 bases, and 11 bases lay in between. Written as DNA, the CDR3 is TGTGCCAGCAGCTTAGTTGGCGACAGGTACGAGCAGTACTTC. This gives the protein CASSLVGDRYEQYF.

The V call is TRBV4-3, the J call TRBJ2-6, with a possible D match to TRBD1 (6 bases). In germline, CDR1 is LGHNA, CDR2 YSLEER. Trimming took off 1 base at V and 0 bases at J, with 19 bases between the two ends. The CDR3 runs 20 residues. The CDR3 here is CASSQGTAYGGFSGANVLTF. CDR3 nucleotide sequence: TGCGCCAGCAGCCAAGGGACAGCTTATGGGGGATTCTCTGGGGCCAACGTCCTGACTTTC.

This clone has just a few counts. V is TRBV4-3 and J is TRBJ2-7; D is perhaps TRBD2 (5 bases). There are 16 residues in the CDR3. CDR1 and CDR2 (germline): LGHNA, YSLEER. The ends were cut back, 0 bases at V and 6 bases at J, with 18 bases in the middle. DNA for the CDR3: TGCGCCAGCAGCCAAGACCGCCGTGGTACCGGGGTCGAGCAGTACTTC. Protein sequence: CASSQDRRGTGVEQYF.

The chain joins TRBV30 to TRBJ2-5, with 8 bases matching TRBD1. With V trimmed by 3 bases and J by 5 bases, 11 bases remained unmatched. The germline V gene encodes CDR1 GTSNPN and CDR2 SVGIG (reference sequence). The CDR3 sequence is 15 residues long. CDR3: CAWSLGPQGAETQYF. The CDR3 DNA follows: TGTGCCTGGAGCCTTGGACCTCAGGGGGCTGAGACCCAGTACTTC.

This CDR3 reads CASSLLSSYNEQFF. The CDR3, as DNA: TGTGCCAGCAGTCTACTTAGCTCCTACAATGAGCAGTTCTTC. The J gene is TRBJ2-1, the V gene TRBV6-6; no firm D call. The CDR3 extends over 14 amino acids. Germline assignment: CDR1 MNHNY and CDR2 SVGAGI (reference sequence). Trimming pared 5 bases from V and 0 bases from J, leaving 8 bases between.

The rearrangement joins TRBV27 to TRBJ2-7, with a weak D call TRBD2 (6 bases). CDR1 is MNHEY, CDR2 SMNVEV, per germline (reference sequence). Trimming removed 1 base at V and 5 bases at J, with 9 bases between. CDR3 length: 13 amino acids. As DNA, the CDR3 is TGTGCCAGCAGTTTATACCGGGGGAACGAGCAGTACTTC. This encodes CASSLYRGNEQYF.

The genes are TRBV9 and TRBJ2-1; perhaps TRBD1 as D (5 bases). The CDR3 loop spans 15 amino acids. The V gene lost 4 bases and the J gene lost 3 bases, with 14 bases spanning the gap. Germline-derived CDR1 and CDR2 are SGDLS and YYNGEE. CDR3 sequence (DNA): TGTGCCAGCAGCCAAGACAGCACAAGCTACAATGAGCAGTTCTTC. Translating gives CASSQDSTSYNEQFF.

The rearrangement joins TRBV6-5 to TRBJ2-5; D possibly corresponds to TRBD1 (6 bases). TRBJ2-7 explains the end of the DNA better; the J call may be wrong. The CDR3 totals 14 residues. Germline V gives CDR1 MNHEY, CDR2 SVGAGI. For the CDR3, the DNA is TGTGCCAGCAGTCCGGACAGTCGTGCCTACGAGCAGTACTTC. Its protein product is CASSPDSRAYEQYF.

For this clone: The junction does not match germline at one end; this may be a read error. The genes are TRBV11-2 and TRBJ2-1; D might be TRBD1 or TRBD2, each matching 6 bases. This CDR3 contains 15 residues. The V gene's germline CDR1 is SGHAT and CDR2 FQNNGV. In DNA, the CDR3 is TGTGCCAGCAGCCTAGATTCGGGGGCATACAATGAGCAGTTCTTC. Its translation: CASSLDSGAYNEQFF.

This clone came up once. Sequence at one end of the junction differs from germline and may be a read error. J is TRBJ2-3 and V is TRBV27; 7 positions match TRBD2. From germline, CDR1 is MNHEY and CDR2 SMNVEV (reference sequence). This CDR3 has 16 residues. The CDR3 region has the DNA TGTGCCTGCAGTTTTCTAGCGGACTCGAGCACAGATACGCAGTATTTT. Residues: CACSFLADSSTDTQYF.

This clone has a handful of counts. The chain couples TRBV2 to TRBJ1-4; D is ambiguous. Trimming left V 1 base short and J 8 bases short, with 2 bases between. Germline V gene lookup returns CDR1 SNHLY and CDR2 FYNNEI. The CDR3 totals 11 residues. This CDR3 reads CASSEVEKLFF. The CDR3 DNA is TGTGCCAGCAGTGAAGTAGAAAAACTGTTTTTT.

This clone came up a few times. The chain links TRBV27 to TRBJ1-4; D possibly corresponds to TRBD1 (6 bases). The length of the CDR3 is 15 residues. V lost 2 bases and J 7 bases, leaving 14 bases between the germline ends. Germline V gene data show CDR1 as MNHEY and CDR2 as SMNVEV (reference sequence). CDR3 nucleotide sequence: TGTGCCAGCAGTTTAAGACCGGGAGGGGGTGAAAAACTGTTTTTT. It encodes CASSLRPGGGEKLFF.

V gene TRBV6-5 combines with J gene TRBJ1-1, with D maybe TRBD1 (6 bases). From germline, CDR1 is MNHEY and CDR2 SVGAGI. This CDR3 has 15 amino acids. V was clipped by 2 bases and J by 3 bases, with 13 bases between them. Here the CDR3 reads CASSYGGRGYTEAFF. The DNA for the CDR3 is TGTGCCAGCAGTTACGGTGGAAGGGGGTACACTGAAGCTTTCTTT.

The chain employs TRBV6-1 and TRBJ1-3, with 10 positions matching TRBD1. The J segment lost 7 bases and the V segment lost 6 bases, leaving 9 bases of the junction unmatched. The CDR3 is 15 residues long. Germline V gives CDR1 MNHNS, CDR2 SASEGT. The CDR3 sequence is CASRAGTGVPNTIYF. The DNA for the CDR3 is TGTGCCAGCAGAGCCGGGACAGGGGTTCCTAACACCATATATTTT.

Here the CDR3 reads CASSSLQGLGNTEAFF. The CDR3, as DNA: TGTGCCAGCAGTTCCCTCCAGGGGCTAGGGAACACTGAAGCTTTCTTT. This rearrangement joins TRBV27 to TRBJ1-1, with D tentatively TRBD1 (6 bases). The V gene lost 4 bases and the J gene lost 1 base, with 16 bases spanning the gap. Germline V gene sequence: CDR1 MNHEY, CDR2 SMNVEV (reference sequence). The CDR3 is made up of 16 amino acids.

The chain employs TRBV29-1 and TRBJ2-6; TRBD2 might be the D (5 bases). CDR1 SQVTM and CDR2 ANQGSEA come from the germline V gene. The CDR3 loop spans 16 amino acids. Trimming removed 4 bases at V and 2 bases at J, with 15 bases between. CDR3 loop: CSVAGYLETGANVLTF. DNA for the CDR3: TGCAGCGTTGCGGGGTATCTGGAGACTGGGGCCAACGTCCTGACTTTC.

The CDR3 sequence is CASSLSPDRANYGYTF. For the CDR3, the DNA is TGTGCCAGCAGTTTATCCCCGGACAGAGCTAACTATGGCTACACCTTC. The J gene is TRBJ1-2, the V gene TRBV27; possible D gene TRBD1, 6 bases. The CDR3 is made up of 16 amino acids. Trimming removed 0 bases from V and 0 bases from J, with 11 bases in between. Germline V lookup: CDR1 MNHEY, CDR2 SMNVEV (reference sequence).

This chain joins TRBV4-1 and TRBJ2-2; D might be TRBD1 or TRBD2, each matching 6 bases. The V gene lost 1 base and the J gene lost 5 bases, with 17 bases spanning the gap. The length of the CDR3 is 17 residues. CDR1 MGHRA and CDR2 YSYEKL come from the germline V gene. In DNA form, the CDR3 reads TGCGCCAGCAGCCAAGGTCCGAGGGGGGCCGGGACCGGGGAGCTGTTTTTT. Translating it yields CASSQGPRGAGTGELFF.

The chain recombines TRBV28 with TRBJ1-2; D may be TRBD1 (5 bases). The germline CDR1 and CDR2 sequences are MDHEN and SYDVKM. With 7 bases removed from V and 3 bases from J, the gap between germline ends came to 18 bases. CDR3 length equals 15 residues. CDR3 region: CASNTVRRGDYGYTF. CDR3 DNA sequence: TGTGCCAGCAACACCGTCCGGCGAGGGGACTATGGCTACACCTTC.

This sequence joins TRBV27 and TRBJ2-1; D is uncertain. Trimming shortened V by 8 bases and J by 8 bases, and 10 bases separated the two germline ends. CDR1 and CDR2 from the germline V gene are MNHEY and SMNVEV (reference sequence). The CDR3 is 11 amino acids. CDR3 region: CASGATDEQFF. CDR3 nucleotide sequence: TGTGCCAGCGGAGCTACGGATGAGCAGTTCTTC.

This clone was observed a few times. The chain combines TRBV2 with TRBJ1-4; 7 bases align to TRBD1. The length of the CDR3 is 13 residues. V lost 7 bases to trimming and J lost 7 bases; unmatched junction nucleotides: 6. Per germline, CDR1 SNHLY and CDR2 FYNNEI. In DNA form, the CDR3 reads TGTGCCAGCAAGAAGGCAGGGGGTGAAAAACTGTTTTTT. Translated: CASKKAGGEKLFF.

The chain couples TRBV5-4 to TRBJ2-4, with 7 bases aligning to TRBD1. The CDR3 sequence is 16 residues long. The trim removed 4 bases at V and 2 bases at J, leaving 9 bases unmatched. Looked up from germline, CDR1 is SGHNT and CDR2 is YYREEE (reference sequence). Written as DNA, the CDR3 is TGTGCCAGCAGCAATACAGGGGATAAGACCAAAAACATTCAGTACTTC. Its protein product is CASSNTGDKTKNIQYF.

The count of this clone is one. The V call is TRBV14, the J call TRBJ2-7; D perhaps matches TRBD1 (6 bases). Germline V CDR1 and CDR2: SGHDN, FVKESK. V lost 0 bases and J 1 base, leaving 22 bases between the germline ends. This CDR3 contains 19 residues. CDR3 protein: CASSQDPSVWGQLSYEQYF. In DNA, the CDR3 is TGTGCCAGCAGCCAAGATCCCTCGGTTTGGGGACAATTGTCCTACGAGCAGTACTTC.

This rearrangement joins TRBV11-2 to TRBJ1-1; the D is unclear. Germline-derived CDR1 and CDR2 are SGHAT and FQNNGV. V lost 0 bases and J lost 1, with 6 bases in between. The CDR3 has 14 amino acids. The CDR3 here is CASSLEEGNTEAFF. Here the CDR3 DNA reads TGTGCCAGCAGCTTAGAAGAGGGGAACACTGAAGCTTTCTTT.

The rearrangement links TRBV30 to TRBJ2-7; D gene unclear. The germline CDR1 and CDR2 sequences are GTSNPN and SVGIG (reference sequence). The V end lost 8 bases, the J end lost 2 bases, and 10 bases lay between the germline ends. The CDR3 is 11 residues long. The CDR3 nucleotides are TGTGCCGTTGGGCTGCCCTACGAGCAGTACTTC. It is translated as CAVGLPYEQYF.